This TCR beta chain was obtained from a study of blood T cell repertoires in COVID-19. Study-level information: The analysed material was cDNA or gDNA that came from T cells, B-cell-depleted T cells, or PBMCs.

Clones were sequenced by immunoSEQ multiplex PCR, and TCRdb holds only the in-frame ones, with some missing. The repertoire includes 200,000 or so clones, roughly 76% of them detected once, and 9.5% to 15% sits in the top ten. V was pared by 2 bases and J by 3 bases, with 2 bases of the junction left unmatched. The CDR3 is 14 amino acids. The germline V gene encodes CDR1 MNHEY and CDR2 SVGEGT. The chain links TRBV6-2 or TRBV6-3 to TRBJ1-1, with TRBD1 matching 8 bases. This clonotype was obtained from a woman older than 75 with COVID-19, enrolled during active disease. Sequences were obtained from peripheral blood. Written as DNA, the CDR3 is TGTGCCAGCAGTTACGACAGGGGATACACTGAAGCTTTCTTT. Translating gives CASSYDRGYTEAFF.